Listed here is a single T cell receptor (beta chain). Its antigen is unknown. These data belong to a study of shared clonotypes between healthy human individuals. This CDR3 is built from 15 residues. Germline CDR1 and CDR2: MNHEY and SMNVEV (reference sequence). V shed 2 bases and J 4 bases; nucleotides not matched to a gene: 4. An assay was performed, and its level was deep. Every subset had its genomic DNA shared out evenly among several immunoSEQ plates. Profiling relied on immunoSEQ multiplex PCR, and the TCRdb table lists in-frame clones only, not all of them. Of approximately 470,000 clones in the sample, almost 80% were seen once. Broader study findings: How much donors shared clonotypes was expected to be affected by sequencing depth.

The V gene is TRBV27, the J gene TRBJ2-2; 7 nucleotides match TRBD2. Sequencing was performed on PBMCs. The sequence derives from a woman aged 40 to 50 in good health. Some clones in this sample may be carry-over from other donors' samples. CDR3 coding DNA: TGTGCCAGCAGTTTAGCGGGAGATGCCACCGGGGAGCTGTTTTTT. Its translation is CASSLAGDATGELFF.